The present entry profiles one TCR beta chain with its context. Looked up from germline, CDR1 is SGHTA and CDR2 is FQGNSA. The length of the CDR3 is 14 residues. V lost 5 bases and J lost 6, with 14 bases in between. The sample comes from a study of T cell changes during pregnancy in multiple sclerosis. Data came from immunoSEQ multiplex PCR; TCRdb stores just in-frame clones and leaves some out. The data hold approximately 44,000 clones, with more than 85% observed a single time. This sequence originates from a female donor in good health, enrolled as a control in a pregnancy study. V and J are TRBV7-2 and TRBJ2-1, with a possible D match to TRBD1 (6 bases). The sample was CD4+ T cells from peripheral blood mononuclear cells, taken in the second trimester of pregnancy. The CDR3 sequence is CASSPRQVFNEQFF. The CDR3 DNA is TGTGCCAGCAGCCCTCGACAGGTCTTCAATGAGCAGTTCTTC.